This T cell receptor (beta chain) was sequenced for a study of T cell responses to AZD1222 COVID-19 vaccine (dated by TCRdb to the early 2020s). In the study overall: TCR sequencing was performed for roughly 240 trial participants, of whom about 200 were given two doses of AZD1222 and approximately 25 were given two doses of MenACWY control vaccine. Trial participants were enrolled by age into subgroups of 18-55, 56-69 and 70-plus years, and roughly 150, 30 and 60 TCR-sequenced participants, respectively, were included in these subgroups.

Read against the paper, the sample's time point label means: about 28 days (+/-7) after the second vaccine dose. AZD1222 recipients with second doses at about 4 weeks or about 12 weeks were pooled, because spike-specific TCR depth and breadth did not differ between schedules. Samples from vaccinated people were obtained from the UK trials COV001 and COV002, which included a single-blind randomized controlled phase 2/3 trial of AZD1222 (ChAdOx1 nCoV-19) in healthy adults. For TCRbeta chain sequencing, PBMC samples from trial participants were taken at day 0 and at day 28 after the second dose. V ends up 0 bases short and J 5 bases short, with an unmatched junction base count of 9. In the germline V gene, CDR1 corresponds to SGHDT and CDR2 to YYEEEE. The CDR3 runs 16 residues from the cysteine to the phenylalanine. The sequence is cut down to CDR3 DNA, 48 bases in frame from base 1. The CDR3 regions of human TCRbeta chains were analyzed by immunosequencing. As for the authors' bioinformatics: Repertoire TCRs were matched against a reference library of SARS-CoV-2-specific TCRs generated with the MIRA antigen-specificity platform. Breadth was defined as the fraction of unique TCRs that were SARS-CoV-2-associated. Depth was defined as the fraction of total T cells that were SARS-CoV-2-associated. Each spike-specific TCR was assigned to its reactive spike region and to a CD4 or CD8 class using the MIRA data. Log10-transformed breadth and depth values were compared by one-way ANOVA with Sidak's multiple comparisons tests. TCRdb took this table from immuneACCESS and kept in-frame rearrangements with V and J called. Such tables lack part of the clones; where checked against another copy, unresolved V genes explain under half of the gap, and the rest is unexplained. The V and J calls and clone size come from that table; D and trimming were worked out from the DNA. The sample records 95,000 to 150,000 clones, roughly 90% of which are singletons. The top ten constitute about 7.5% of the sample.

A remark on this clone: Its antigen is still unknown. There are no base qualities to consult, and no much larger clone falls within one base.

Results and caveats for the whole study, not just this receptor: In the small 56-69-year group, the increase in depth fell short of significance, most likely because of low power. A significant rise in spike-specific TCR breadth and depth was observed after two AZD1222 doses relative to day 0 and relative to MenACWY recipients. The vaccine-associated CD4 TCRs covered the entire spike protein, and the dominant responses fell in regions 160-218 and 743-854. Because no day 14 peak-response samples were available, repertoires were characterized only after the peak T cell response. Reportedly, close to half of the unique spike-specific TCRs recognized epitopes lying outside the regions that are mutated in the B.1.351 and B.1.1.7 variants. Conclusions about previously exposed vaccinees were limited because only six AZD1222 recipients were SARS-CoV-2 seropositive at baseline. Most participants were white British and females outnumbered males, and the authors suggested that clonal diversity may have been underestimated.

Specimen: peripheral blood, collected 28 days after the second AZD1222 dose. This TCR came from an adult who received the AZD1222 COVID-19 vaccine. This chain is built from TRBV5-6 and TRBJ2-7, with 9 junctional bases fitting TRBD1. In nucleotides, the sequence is TGTGCCAGCAGCTTGGCCTGGGAGGGGACAGGGAACGAGCAGTACTTC. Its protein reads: CASSLAWEGTGNEQYF.